This record covers a single TCR beta chain. Its antigen is unidentified. It was with 60 Vbeta and 13 Jbeta primers that the PCR ran. Sequencing used immunoSEQ multiplex PCR; TCRdb keeps in-frame clones, though not all of them. Of roughly 150,000 clones listed, about 66% are singletons. This entry belongs to a study of cytomegalovirus exposure and HLA in healthy donors. Regarding the study as a whole: About 87% or about 30% of the time was how often most TCR beta V segments were productive, according to an earlier analysis. In all likelihood, a cluster of highly shared sequence variants was a sequencing artifact.

Trimming took 1 base from V and 0 from J; bases not matched to a gene: 4. The CDR3 length is 16 residues. Germline-derived CDR1 and CDR2 are SGHAT and FQNNGV. The chain recombines TRBV11-2 with TRBJ1-1; 8 bases fit TRBD1. Sequenced input: PBMCs. The clonotype originates from a human donor in good health. Written as DNA, the CDR3 is TGTGCCAGCAGCTTAGGGACAGGGCTTTTGAACACTGAAGCTTTCTTT. Translated: CASSLGTGLLNTEAFF. The full variable domain, rest sourced from reference TRBV11-2 and TRBJ1-1, is EAGVAQSPRYKIIEKRQSVAFWCNPISGHATLYWYQQILGQGPKLLIQFQNNGVVDDSQLPKDRFSAERLKGVDSTLKIQPAKLEDSAVYLCASSLGTGLLNTEAFFGQGTRLTVV.